The table lists the clone carrying this T cell receptor beta chain with a few counts. This CDR3 contains 15 residues. CDR1 SEHNR and CDR2 FQNEAQ come from the germline V gene (reference sequence). V lost 7 bases and J 4 bases, leaving 19 bases between the germline ends. Using RNA transcripts as the source, TCR beta CDR3 regions were amplified. HTBI primers drove first-round RT-PCR of the TCR CDR3. TCRdb analysed the multiplex PCR reads with MiXCR anew, one entry per CDR3 protein. The sample lists roughly 330,000 distinct CDR3 sequences, roughly 15% seen once, with around 33% in the top ten. The record originates from a study of T cells in Graves' hyperthyroidism and ophthalmopathy.

Sequencing input: blood. This TCR came from a man younger than 40 with Graves' hyperthyroidism. The genes are TRBV7-9 and TRBJ1-2; the D gene is possibly TRBD1 (5 bases). CDR3 amino acids: CASTHQGDGSYGYTF. DNA for the CDR3: TGTGCCAGCACCCATCAAGGGGATGGTAGCTATGGCTACACCTTC. The whole variable domain, remainder taken from reference TRBV7-9 and TRBJ1-2, is DTGVSQNPRHKITKRGQNVTFRCDPISEHNRLYWYRQTLGQGPEFLTYFQNEAQLEKSRLLSDRFSAERPKGSFSTLEIQRTEQGDSAMYLCASTHQGDGSYGYTFGSGTRLTVV.